Below are 13 T cell receptor beta chains sequenced from a single sample in a study of CD8+ T cells in alopecia areata. TCR sequencing used cDNA made by reverse transcription of extracted RNA. Libraries were prepared by immunoSEQ multiplex PCR; TCRdb keeps only in-frame clonotypes and omits some of them. The sample carries some 100,000 clones, roughly two fifths recorded once. The source material was CD4+ T cells sorted from blood. Receptors originate from a human donor with alopecia areata.

About this clone itself: Other nucleotide sequences from this sample produce the same CDR3. The chain couples TRBV20-1 to TRBJ2-1; D ambiguous. The V gene's germline CDR1 is DFQATT and CDR2 SNEGSKA (reference sequence). V dropped 2 bases and J dropped 6 bases, with 5 bases sitting between them. CDR3 length: 11 amino acids. CDR3 protein: CSARTSNEQFF. The CDR3 region has the DNA TGCAGTGCTAGAACATCCAATGAGCAGTTCTTC.

The chain couples TRBV13 to TRBJ1-1; maybe TRBD1 (6 bases). The germline V gene encodes CDR1 PRHDT and CDR2 FYEKMQ (reference sequence). The CDR3 covers 14 residues. The ends were cut back, 0 bases at V and 5 bases at J, with 10 bases in the middle. Here the CDR3 reads CASSLGQGRTEAFF. The CDR3 coding sequence is TGTGCCAGCAGCTTAGGACAGGGAAGGACTGAAGCTTTCTTT.

This clone occurred many times. The same CDR3 can be traced to other DNA sequences in this sample. The V and J genes are TRBV28 and TRBJ2-7; the D is unclear. V was shortened by 2 bases and J by 2 bases, with 1 base between the two germline ends. The V gene's germline CDR1 is MDHEN and CDR2 SYDVKM. The CDR3 spans 11 residues. CDR3 sequence reads: CASSLTYEQYF. CDR3 in DNA: TGTGCCAGCAGTTTAACCTACGAGCAGTACTTC.

The rearrangement links TRBV2 to TRBJ2-7; TRBD1 or TRBD2 may be the D gene (6 bases each). The CDR3 has 14 residues. Germline V gene lookup returns CDR1 SNHLY and CDR2 FYNNEI. The ends were cut back, 6 bases at V and 4 bases at J, with 16 bases in the middle. The CDR3: CASREGVGRYEQYF. CDR3 DNA: TGTGCCAGCAGGGAGGGGGTTGGCCGTTACGAGCAGTACTTC.

This clone was detected a few times. The chain is built from TRBV27 and TRBJ2-3, with D unresolved. The germline gives CDR1 MNHEY, CDR2 SMNVEV (reference sequence). This CDR3 is built from 14 residues. V gave up 5 bases and J gave up 0 bases, with 9 bases separating them. Written as DNA, the CDR3 is TGTGCCAGCAGTGTCAGCGCTAGCACAGATACGCAGTATTTT. Protein: CASSVSASTDTQYF.

The rearrangement joins TRBV6-5 to TRBJ2-1, with a tentative D call TRBD2 (6 bases). The V end lost 10 bases, the J end lost 7 bases, and 20 bases lay between the germline ends. The CDR3 has 14 residues. Germline values: CDR1 MNHEY, CDR2 SVGAGI. CDR3 nucleotides: TGTGCCACCACCCGGCGACTAGTGGAGAATGAGCAGTTCTTC. Translating it yields CATTRRLVENEQFF.

V usage is TRBV7-2 and J usage is TRBJ2-5; TRBD1 is a possible D gene (5 bases). Germline CDR1 is SGHTA and CDR2 is FQGNSA. The CDR3 is 14 residues long. Trimming left V 5 bases short and J 7 bases short, with 17 bases between. CDR3 loop: CASSLDLGRGTQYF. CDR3 sequence (DNA): TGTGCCAGCAGCCTTGACCTGGGTAGGGGGACCCAGTACTTC. The complete variable domain, with remaining parts taken from reference TRBV7-2 and TRBJ2-5, reads GAGVSQSPSNKVTEKGKDVELRCDPISGHTALYWYRQSLGQGLEFLIYFQGNSAPDKSGLPSDRFSAERTGGSVSTLTIQRTQQEDSAVYLCASSLDLGRGTQYFGPGTRLLVL.

V is TRBV18 and J is TRBJ2-1, with a tentative D call TRBD2 (5 bases). Germline CDR1 is KGHSH and CDR2 is LQKENI. V dropped 2 bases and J dropped 5 bases, with 10 bases sitting between them. The CDR3 has 14 amino acids. The CDR3 bases are TGTGCCAGCTCACCATTTGCGGGCCACAATGAGCAGTTCTTC. Its protein product is CASSPFAGHNEQFF.

This chain links TRBV29-1 with TRBJ2-3, with D perhaps TRBD1 or TRBD2 (6 bases each). The V and J ends lost 4 bases and 8 bases respectively, with 16 bases between them. In germline, CDR1 is SQVTM, CDR2 ANQGSEA. CDR3 size: 13 residues. This CDR3 is CSVASGGAGTQYF. The CDR3 coding sequence is TGCAGCGTTGCCTCCGGGGGCGCGGGTACGCAGTATTTT.

The CDR3 region is CASSIVAGGTIEQYF. The CDR3 coding sequence is TGTGCCAGTAGTATTGTAGCGGGAGGAACGATCGAGCAGTACTTC. The chain combines TRBV19 with TRBJ2-7; 10 nucleotides line up with TRBD2. The V segment lost 3 bases and the J segment 6 bases; nucleotides outside the gene matches: 8. CDR1 and CDR2 (germline): LNHDA, SQIVND (reference sequence). This CDR3 spans 15 amino acids. Full variable domain (outside the CDR3, taken from reference TRBV19 and TRBJ2-7): DGGITQSPKYLFRKEGQNVTLSCEQNLNHDAMYWYRQDPGQGLRLIYYSQIVNDFQKGDIAEGYSVSREKKESFPLTVTSAQKNPTAFYLCASSIVAGGTIEQYFGPGTRLTVT.

The table lists this clone with many counts. The chain has TRBV7-9 and TRBJ2-2, with D possibly matching TRBD1 (6 bases). CDR1 SEHNR and CDR2 FQNEAQ come from the germline V gene (reference sequence). The CDR3 is 15 amino acids. The V end lost 5 bases, the J end lost 0 bases, and 10 bases lay between the germline ends. The CDR3 loop reads CASSLWTANTGELFF. The CDR3 DNA sequence: TGTGCCAGCAGCCTCTGGACAGCGAACACCGGGGAGCTGTTTTTT. Full variable domain (rest looked up from reference TRBV7-9 and TRBJ2-2): DTGVSQNPRHKITKRGQNVTFRCDPISEHNRLYWYRQTLGQGPEFLTYFQNEAQLEKSRLLSDRFSAERPKGSFSTLEIQRTEQGDSAMYLCASSLWTANTGELFFGEGSRLTVL.

CDR3: CASSYSGALETQYF. The CDR3 DNA follows: TGTGCCAGCTCCTATTCGGGGGCTCTCGAGACCCAGTACTTC. The rearrangement joins TRBV28 to TRBJ2-5; D may correspond to TRBD1 or TRBD2 (6 bases each). This CDR3 has 14 residues. V lost 8 bases to trimming and J lost 5 bases, with 18 bases between them. The germline gives CDR1 MDHEN, CDR2 SYDVKM. Full variable domain (remainder filled in from reference TRBV28 and TRBJ2-5): DVKVTQSSRYLVKRTGEKVFLECVQDMDHENMFWYRQDPGLGLRLIYFSYDVKMKEKGDIPEGYSVSREKKERFSLILESASTNQTSMYLCASSYSGALETQYFGPGTRLLVL.

The genes are TRBV4-1 and TRBJ1-4, with D perhaps matching TRBD1 (5 bases). The V end was cut by 0 bases, the J end by 2 bases, with 10 bases between. Germline loops: CDR1 MGHRA, CDR2 YSYEKL. The CDR3 length is 16 residues. The CDR3 nucleotides read TGCGCCAGCAGCCAAGATCTATACAGGACTAATGAAAAACTGTTTTTT. Translating gives CASSQDLYRTNEKLFF.